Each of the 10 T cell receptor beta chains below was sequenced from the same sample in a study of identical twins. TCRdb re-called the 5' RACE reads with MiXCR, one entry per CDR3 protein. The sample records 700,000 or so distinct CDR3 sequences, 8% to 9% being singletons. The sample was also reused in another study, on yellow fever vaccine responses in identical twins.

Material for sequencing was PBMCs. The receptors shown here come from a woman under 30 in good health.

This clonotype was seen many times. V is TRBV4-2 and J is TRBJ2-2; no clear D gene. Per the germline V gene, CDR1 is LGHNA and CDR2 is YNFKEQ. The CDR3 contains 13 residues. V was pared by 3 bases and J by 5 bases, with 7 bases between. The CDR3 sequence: CASSHQTTGELFF. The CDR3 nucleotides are TGTGCCAGCAGCCACCAAACTACCGGGGAGCTGTTTTTT.

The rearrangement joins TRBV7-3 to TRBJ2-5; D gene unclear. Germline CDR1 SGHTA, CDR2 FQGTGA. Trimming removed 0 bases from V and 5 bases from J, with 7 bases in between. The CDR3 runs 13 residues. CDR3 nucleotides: TGTGCCAGCAGCTTAACCCCCCCGGAGACCCAGTACTTC. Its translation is CASSLTPPETQYF.

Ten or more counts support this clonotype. The CDR3 DNA reads as TGTGCCAGCAGCGAAGGGAATGAGCAGTTCTTC. Its translation is CASSEGNEQFF. The chain carries TRBV6-5 and TRBJ2-1; unclear D gene. CDR3 length: 11 amino acids. V was cut by 6 bases and J by 7 bases, with 7 bases left in between. In germline, CDR1 is MNHEY, CDR2 SVGAGI.

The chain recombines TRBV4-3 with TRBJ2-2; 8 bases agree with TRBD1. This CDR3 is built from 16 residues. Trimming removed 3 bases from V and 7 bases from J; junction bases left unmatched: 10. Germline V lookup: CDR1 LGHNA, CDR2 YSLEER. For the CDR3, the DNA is TGCGCCAGCAGCCAGATCACGACAGGGGTGTTCGGGGAGCTGTTTTTT. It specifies CASSQITTGVFGELFF.

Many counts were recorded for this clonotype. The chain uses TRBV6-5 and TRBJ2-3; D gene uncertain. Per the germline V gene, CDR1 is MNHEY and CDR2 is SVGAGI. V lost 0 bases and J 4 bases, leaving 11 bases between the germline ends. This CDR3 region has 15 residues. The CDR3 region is CASSYSKEEADTQYF. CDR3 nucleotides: TGTGCCAGCAGTTACTCGAAAGAAGAAGCAGATACGCAGTATTTT.

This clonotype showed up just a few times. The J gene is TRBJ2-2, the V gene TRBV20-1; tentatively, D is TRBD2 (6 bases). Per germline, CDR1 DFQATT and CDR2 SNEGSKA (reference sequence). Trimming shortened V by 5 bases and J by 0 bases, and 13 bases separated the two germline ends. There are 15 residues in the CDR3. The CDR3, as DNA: TGCAGTGCTCGAACCGGGACTGCGAACACCGGGGAGCTGTTTTTT. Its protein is CSARTGTANTGELFF.

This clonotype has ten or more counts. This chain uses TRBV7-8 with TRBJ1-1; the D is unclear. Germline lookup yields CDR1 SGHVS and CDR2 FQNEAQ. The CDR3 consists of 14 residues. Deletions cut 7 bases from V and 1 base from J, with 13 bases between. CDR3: CASTIIAKNTEAFF. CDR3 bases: TGTGCCAGCACCATTATTGCCAAGAACACTGAAGCTTTCTTT.

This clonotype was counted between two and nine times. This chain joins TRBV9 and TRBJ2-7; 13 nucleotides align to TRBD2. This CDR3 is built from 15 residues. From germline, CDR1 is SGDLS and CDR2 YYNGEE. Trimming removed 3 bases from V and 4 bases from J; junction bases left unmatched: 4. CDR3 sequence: CASSAGLAGNYEQYF. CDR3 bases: TGTGCCAGCAGCGCGGGACTAGCGGGGAATTACGAGCAGTACTTC.

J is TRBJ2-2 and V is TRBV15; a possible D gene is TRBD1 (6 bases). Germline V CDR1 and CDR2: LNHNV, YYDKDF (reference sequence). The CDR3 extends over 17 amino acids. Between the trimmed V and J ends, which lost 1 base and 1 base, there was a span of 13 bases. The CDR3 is CATSRVRGRKNTGELFF. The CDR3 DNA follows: TGTGCCACCAGCAGAGTCAGGGGCAGAAAGAACACCGGGGAGCTGTTTTTT.

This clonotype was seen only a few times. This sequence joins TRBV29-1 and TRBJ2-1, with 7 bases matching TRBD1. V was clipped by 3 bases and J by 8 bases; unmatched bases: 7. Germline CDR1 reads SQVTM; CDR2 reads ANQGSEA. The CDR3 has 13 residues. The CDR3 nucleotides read TGCAGCGTTGAGTTCAGGGGGAGCGATGAGCAGTTCTTC. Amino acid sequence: CSVEFRGSDEQFF.